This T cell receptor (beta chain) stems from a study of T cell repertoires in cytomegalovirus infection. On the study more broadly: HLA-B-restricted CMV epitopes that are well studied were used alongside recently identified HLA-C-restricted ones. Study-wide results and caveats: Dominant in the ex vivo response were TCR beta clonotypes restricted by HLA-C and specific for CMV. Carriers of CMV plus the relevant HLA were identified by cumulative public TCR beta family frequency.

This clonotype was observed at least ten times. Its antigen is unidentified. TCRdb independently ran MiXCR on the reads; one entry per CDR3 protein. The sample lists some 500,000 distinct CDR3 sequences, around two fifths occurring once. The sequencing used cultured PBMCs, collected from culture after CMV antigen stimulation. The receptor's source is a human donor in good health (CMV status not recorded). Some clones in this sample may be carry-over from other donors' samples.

This chain's CDR3 is CASSLALITAAYNEQFF. For the CDR3, the DNA is TGTGCCAGCAGCTTGGCCCTCATAACAGCGGCCTACAATGAGCAGTTCTTC. The rearrangement uses TRBV7-6 and TRBJ2-1, with TRBD2 as a possible D gene (5 bases). With 3 bases removed from V and 2 bases from J, the gap between germline ends came to 17 bases. The CDR3 contains 17 residues. Germline V gives CDR1 SGHVS, CDR2 FNYEAQ.